Described below is a single T cell receptor (beta chain) sequence and its context. Its antigen is still unknown. The record has no base qualities; no much larger clone is one base away. Genomic DNA was isolated from the sorted cells so that the TCRbeta CDR3 region could be sequenced. TCRbeta CDR3 regions were sequenced using the immunoSEQ Assay. TCRdb holds this immuneACCESS table with in-frame rearrangements only. Some clones are missing; in checked studies, unresolved V genes explain under half, and the rest has no known cause. In all, the sample holds some 42,000 clones, and 82% of those were seen once. The ten largest clones take up roughly 25% of the sample. The data stem from a study of OX40 agonist ivuxolimab in advanced cancers. With regard to the full study: Ivuxolimab was a fully human IgG2 agonistic monoclonal antibody targeting the costimulatory receptor OX40 (CD134). The purpose of peripheral TCRbeta sequencing was to test whether ivuxolimab changed TCR sequence diversity and led to clonal T-cell expansion. Prior anti-PD-1, anti-PD-L1 or anti-CTLA-4 therapy was permitted, and checkpoint inhibitors had been received by under 50% of dose-escalation patients. In the dose-escalation cohort, approximately 82% of patients were male, and the mean age was roughly 60 years with a range of roughly 20 to 80. Partial responses occurred in three dose-escalation patients, of whom one had hepatocellular carcinoma and two had cutaneous melanoma. The paper describes the monotherapy dose-escalation part (N ≈ 52 patients) of the phase I trial of ivuxolimab. Of the roughly 50 dose-escalation patients, hepatocellular carcinoma was present in roughly 19, melanoma in roughly 15, renal cell carcinoma in 9 and head and neck cancer in 9. Intravenous ivuxolimab was administered to patients every 2 weeks at six dose levels: 0.01, 0.1, 0.3, 1.5, 3 and 10 mg/kg.

The CDR3 holds 15 amino acids from the cysteine to the phenylalanine. Just CDR3 DNA is preserved here, 45 bases in frame from base 1. The germline V gene yields MDHEN for CDR1 and SYDVKM for CDR2. V lost 7 bases and J lost 5 bases; the stretch between them is 15 bases long. The paper's findings and limits, for the study overall: Low levels of normalized T-cell clonal expansion were also shown by some nonresponding patients. The antigen specificity of the clonally expanded peripheral T cells was not determined. At doses of 0.1 to 3.0 mg/kg, clonal expansion of both CD4+ and CD8+ blood T cells was observed from baseline to week 6. On average, CD8+ T cells showed more expanded clones than CD4+ T cells after ivuxolimab. In the 0.1-3.0 mg/kg groups, partial responders had among the lowest normalized peripheral clonal expansion, particularly in CD8+ T cells.

Patients with a history of autoimmune disease or receiving systemic immunosuppression were excluded from the trial. Peripheral blood for TCR sequencing was drawn from every dose cohort at baseline, at cycle 4 day 1 and at cycle 7 day 1. The samples were taken from a phase I, first-in-human, multicenter, open-label dose-escalation trial of ivuxolimab. The trial enrolled adults with locally advanced or metastatic head and neck squamous cell, hepatocellular, melanoma or renal cell carcinoma. Before TCR sequencing, CD4+ T cells and CD8+ T cells were sorted from peripheral blood as separate populations.

This chain is built from TRBV28 and TRBJ1-6; the D gene is perhaps TRBD1, from 5 matching bases. The source was CD4+ or CD8+ T cells sorted from blood, collected in a trial of the OX40 agonist ivuxolimab. The receptor's source is an adult with an advanced solid tumor such as melanoma, head and neck, liver or kidney cancer. The DNA sequence is given as TGTGCCAGCACTGGGGCGGGGCCCAATAATTCACCCCTCCACTTT. This gives the protein CASTGAGPNNSPLHF.